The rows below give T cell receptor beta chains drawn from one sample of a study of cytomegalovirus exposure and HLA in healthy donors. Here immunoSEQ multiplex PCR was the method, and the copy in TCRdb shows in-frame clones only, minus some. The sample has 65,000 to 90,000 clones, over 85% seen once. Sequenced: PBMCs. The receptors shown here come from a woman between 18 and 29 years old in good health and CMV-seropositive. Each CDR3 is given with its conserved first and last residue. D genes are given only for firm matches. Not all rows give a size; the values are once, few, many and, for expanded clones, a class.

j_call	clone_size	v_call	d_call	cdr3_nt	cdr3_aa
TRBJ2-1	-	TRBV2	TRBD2	TGTGCCAGCCTAGCGGGGGGGCCGAATGAGCAGTTCTTC	CASLAGGPNEQFF
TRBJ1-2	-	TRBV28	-	TGTGCCAGCAGTCGACTCTTTATGGGTGGCTACACCTTC	CASSRLFMGGYTF
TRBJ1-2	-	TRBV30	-	TGTGCCTGGAGTGTACGGGCTAACTATGGCTACACCTTC	CAWSVRANYGYTF
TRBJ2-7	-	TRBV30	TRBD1	TGTGCCTGGAACTTCGGACAGGGTTCCTACGAGCAGTACTTC	CAWNFGQGSYEQYF
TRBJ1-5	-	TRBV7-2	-	TGTGCCAGCAGCGCCCAACGGGATCAGCCCCAGCATTTT	CASSAQRDQPQHF
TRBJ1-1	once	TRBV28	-	TGTGCCAGCAGTTTTGAGACTGAAGCTTTCTTT	CASSFETEAFF
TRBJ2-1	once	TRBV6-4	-	TGTGCCAGCAGTTTGACAGAAGACTACAATGAGCAGTTCTTC	CASSLTEDYNEQFF
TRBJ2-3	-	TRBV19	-	TGTGCCAGTAGTATGGGCCGCACAGATACGCAGTATTTT	CASSMGRTDTQYF
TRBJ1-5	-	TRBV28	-	TGTGCCAGCAGTTTCGAGGGTCATAGCAATCAGCCCCAGCATTTT	CASSFEGHSNQPQHF
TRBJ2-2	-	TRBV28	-	TGTGCCAGCAGTTCCCGCCGTACAGGGCCCGGGGAGCTGTTTTTT	CASSSRRTGPGELFF
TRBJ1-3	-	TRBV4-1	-	TGCGCCAGCAGCCAAGAAGGGGACATTCTCTCTGGAAACACCATATATTTT	CASSQEGDILSGNTIYF
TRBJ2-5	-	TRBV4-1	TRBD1	TGCGCCAGCAGCCGCGGCTTGGGACAGGGAAGGTCAGAGACCCAGTACTTC	CASSRGLGQGRSETQYF
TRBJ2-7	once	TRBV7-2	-	TGTGCCAGCAGCTTCCCGGTTTCCTACGAGCAGTACTTC	CASSFPVSYEQYF
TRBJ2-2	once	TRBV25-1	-	TGTGCCAGCAGTGAAAAGACATACACCGGGGAGCTGTTTTTT	CASSEKTYTGELFF
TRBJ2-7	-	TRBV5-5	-	TGTGCCAGCAGCCCCTTTACCTACGAGCAGTACTTC	CASSPFTYEQYF
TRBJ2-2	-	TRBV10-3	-	TGTGCCATCAGTGAGTTGGGGGGTACCGGGGAGCTGTTTTTT	CAISELGGTGELFF
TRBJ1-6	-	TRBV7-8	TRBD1	TGTGCCAGCAGCTTAGGCAGGGGGAGATTTTCACCCCTCCACTTT	CASSLGRGRFSPLHF
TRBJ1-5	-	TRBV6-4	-	TGTGCCAGCAGTGAGGGAGACAATCAGCCCCAGCATTTT	CASSEGDNQPQHF
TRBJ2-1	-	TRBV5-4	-	TGTGCCAGCAGCTTGGTGGCTACTAGCTCTAGCTCCTACAATGAGCAGTTCTTC	CASSLVATSSSSYNEQFF
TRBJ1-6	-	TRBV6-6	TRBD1	TGTGCCAGCAGCCTCGACAGGGTAGGGAATTCACCCCTCCACTTT	CASSLDRVGNSPLHF